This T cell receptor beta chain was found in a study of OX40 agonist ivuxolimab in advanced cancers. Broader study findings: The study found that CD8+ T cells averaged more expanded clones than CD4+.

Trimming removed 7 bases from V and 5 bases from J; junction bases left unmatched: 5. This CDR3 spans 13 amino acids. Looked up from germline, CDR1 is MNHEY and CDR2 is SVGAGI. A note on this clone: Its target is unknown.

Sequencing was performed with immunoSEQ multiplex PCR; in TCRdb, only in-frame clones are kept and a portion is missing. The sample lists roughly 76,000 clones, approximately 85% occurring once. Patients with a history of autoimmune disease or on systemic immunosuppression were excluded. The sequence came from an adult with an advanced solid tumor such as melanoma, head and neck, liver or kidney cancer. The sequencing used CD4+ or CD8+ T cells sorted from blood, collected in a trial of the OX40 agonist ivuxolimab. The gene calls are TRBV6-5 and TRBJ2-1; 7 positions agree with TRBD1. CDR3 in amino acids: CASTRTGNNEQFF. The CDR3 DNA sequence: TGTGCCAGCACCCGGACAGGTAACAATGAGCAGTTCTTC.